This T cell receptor beta chain was obtained from a study of T cells in Graves' hyperthyroidism and ophthalmopathy. Concerning this clonotype: Its target is unknown.

Authors of the study amplified TCR beta CDR3 regions from RNA transcripts. HTBI primers were used for first-round RT-PCR of the TCR CDR3. TCRdb re-called the multiplex PCR reads with MiXCR, one entry per CDR3 protein. Among about 400,000 distinct CDR3 sequences listed, approximately 15% were seen once. Study results and limitations: The majority of expanded thyroid clonotypes above 0.001 also appeared in blood.

Any patient presenting with uncontrolled infection, other autoimmune disease, pregnancy or lactation was left out. The PBMCs studied were ones that came from roughly 9.1 ml fresh peripheral blood. The V end was cut by 6 bases, the J end by 5 bases, with 16 bases between. Germline loops: CDR1 SGHAT, CDR2 FQNNGV. CDR3 length equals 14 residues. This TCR was sampled from a woman aged 18-29 years with Graves' hyperthyroidism. This sequence joins TRBV11-2 and TRBJ1-1; D unclear. Sequenced: blood. The CDR3 DNA sequence: TGTGCCAGCAGATTTTTAGGGTATCGGACTGAAGCTTTCTTT. It yields the protein CASRFLGYRTEAFF. Full variable domain (outside the CDR3, taken from reference TRBV11-2 and TRBJ1-1): EAGVAQSPRYKIIEKRQSVAFWCNPISGHATLYWYQQILGQGPKLLIQFQNNGVVDDSQLPKDRFSAERLKGVDSTLKIQPAKLEDSAVYLCASRFLGYRTEAFFGQGTRLTVV.